The next 17 T cell receptor beta chains were all read from a single sample in a study of vaccination effects on CD4 cells after COVID-19. With the ViraFEST assay, the study expanded antigen-specific CD4+ T cells using viral peptide pools, then sequenced them. Culture lasted around eleven days before CD4+ T cell isolation. Vaccine recipients had no previous SARS-CoV-2 infection; their nucleocapsid antibodies were negative. Their specific antigens are unknown. Assay used: immunoSEQ multiplex PCR; TCRdb lists only in-frame clones, some missing. The sample includes some 41,000 clones, about three fifths seen only once; the top ten take 15%. The source was CD4+ T cells from PBMCs cultured with HCoV-OC43 spike peptides, collected before COVID-19 vaccination. Subset: HCoV-OC43 spike overlapping peptide pool stimulation. These receptor sequences come from a human donor who received a COVID-19 vaccine.

This clone was seen a handful of times. The chain uses TRBV2 and TRBJ1-4, with a tentative D call TRBD1 (5 bases). There are 16 residues in the CDR3. V lost 4 bases, J lost 6 bases, and 18 bases lay in between. CDR1 is SNHLY, CDR2 FYNNEI, per germline. CDR3 coding DNA: TGTGCCAGCAGTGTTTTAGTGGGGCATGGGGATGAAAAACTGTTTTTT. Protein: CASSVLVGHGDEKLFF.

The chain joins TRBV11-2 to TRBJ1-3; unclear D gene. The CDR3 length is 14 residues. Looked up from germline, CDR1 is SGHAT and CDR2 is FQNNGV. V dropped 2 bases and J dropped 4 bases, with 9 bases sitting between them. CDR3 sequence reads: CASSLIYSGNTIYF. The CDR3 DNA follows: TGTGCCAGCAGCTTAATTTATTCAGGAAACACCATATATTTT.

This clone came up a few times. The rearrangement joins TRBV11-3 to TRBJ1-1; no clear D gene. The CDR3 runs to 15 residues. Germline V gives CDR1 SGHNT, CDR2 YENEEA. Deletions cut 0 bases from V and 1 base from J, with 9 bases between. This CDR3 reads CASSLDSRGNTEAFF. DNA of the CDR3: TGTGCCAGCAGCTTAGACTCAAGAGGGAACACTGAAGCTTTCTTT.

This chain joins TRBV24-1 and TRBJ1-2; D perhaps matches TRBD1 (6 bases). With 5 bases removed from V and 7 bases from J, the gap between germline ends came to 16 bases. There are 14 residues in the CDR3. CDR1 and CDR2 from the germline V gene are KGHDR and SFDVKD. The CDR3 sequence is CATSAPRGLRGYTF. The CDR3 bases are TGTGCCACCAGTGCCCCCAGGGGTCTCCGTGGCTACACCTTC.

The chain couples TRBV18 to TRBJ2-1; a weak D match, TRBD2 (6 bases). The CDR3 sequence is 15 residues long. The germline CDR1 and CDR2 sequences are KGHSH and LQKENI. V was trimmed by 8 bases and J by 6 bases, leaving 20 bases between them. The CDR3 here is CASAQYSGWGNEQFF. CDR3 in DNA: TGTGCCAGCGCACAATACAGCGGGTGGGGCAATGAGCAGTTCTTC.

Written as DNA, the CDR3 is TGTGCCAGCAGCTTCGGGTTGGAGACCCAGTACTTC. It yields the protein CASSFGLETQYF. This chain connects TRBV5-8 to TRBJ2-5; D unclear. Germline V gives CDR1 SGHTS, CDR2 YDEGEE. The V gene lost 2 bases and the J gene lost 5 bases, with 7 bases spanning the gap. This CDR3 is built from 12 residues.

The V call is TRBV19, the J call TRBJ2-3, with D perhaps being TRBD1 or TRBD2 (5 bases each). This CDR3 has 14 amino acids. V lost 6 bases and J lost 5, with 15 bases in between. CDR1 and CDR2 (germline): LNHDA, SQIVND (reference sequence). CDR3 in amino acids: CASSFGALKDTQYF. In DNA, the CDR3 is TGTGCCAGTAGCTTCGGGGCCTTGAAAGATACGCAGTATTTT.

The J gene is TRBJ2-2, the V gene TRBV10-3, with 14 positions matching TRBD2. With V trimmed by 3 bases and J by 6 bases, 6 bases remained unmatched. Germline assignment: CDR1 ENHRY and CDR2 SYGVKD. This CDR3 has 17 residues. The CDR3 reads CAISERLAGGRSGELFF. CDR3 nucleotide sequence: TGTGCCATCAGTGAAAGACTAGCGGGGGGGCGCTCCGGGGAGCTGTTTTTT.

This chain joins TRBV23-1 and TRBJ2-5; D may correspond to TRBD1 or TRBD2 (5 bases each). TRBV23-1 is an ORF; its function is uncertain. This CDR3 has 14 residues. The V gene lost 4 bases and the J gene lost 9 bases, with 18 bases spanning the gap. The CDR3 bases are TGCGCCAGCAGTCCGATCATGTCCCGAGGGGCCCAGTACTTC. It yields the protein CASSPIMSRGAQYF.

This chain uses TRBV27 with TRBJ2-5; 7 bases match TRBD1. The germline V gene encodes CDR1 MNHEY and CDR2 SMNVEV (reference sequence). CDR3 length: 17 residues. With V trimmed by 7 bases and J by 0 bases, 14 bases remained unmatched. Here the CDR3 DNA reads TGTGCCAGCACAAAGACAGGGTCGGCCCAATACCAAGAGACCCAGTACTTC. Protein sequence: CASTKTGSAQYQETQYF.

This clone turned up a few times. The chain couples TRBV5-8 to TRBJ2-3; D is ambiguous. Trimming took off 0 bases at V and 2 bases at J, with 10 bases between the two ends. Germline CDR1 reads SGHTS; CDR2 reads YDEGEE. The CDR3 is 15 residues long. DNA for the CDR3: TGTGCCAGCAGCTTGGGACAAGGCCTCACAGATACGCAGTATTTT. Translation: CASSLGQGLTDTQYF.

This chain links TRBV5-1 with TRBJ2-7; 12 bases are a match to TRBD1. Germline V gene lookup returns CDR1 SGHRS and CDR2 YFSETQ. V lost 4 bases to trimming and J lost 5 bases; unmatched junction nucleotides: 4. This CDR3 is 14 amino acids long. CDR3 nucleotide sequence: TGCGCCAGCAGCCCGGGGGACAGGGGGCACGAGCAGTACTTC. Translating gives CASSPGDRGHEQYF.

The rearrangement links TRBV6-6 to TRBJ2-6; D ambiguous. V lost 6 bases to trimming and J lost 0 bases, with 12 bases between them. In germline, CDR1 is MNHNY, CDR2 SVGAGI (reference sequence). The CDR3 consists of 16 residues. CDR3 region: CASSPLGDSGANVLTF. The CDR3 region has the DNA TGTGCCAGCAGCCCCCTAGGTGACTCTGGGGCCAACGTCCTGACTTTC.

This clone has only one observation. The CDR3 region has the DNA TGTGCCAGCCGCCCCGGGACAGGGGTCTACGAGCAGTACTTC. It translates to CASRPGTGVYEQYF. The chain uses TRBV27 and TRBJ2-7; 10 bases match TRBD1. Germline V CDR1 and CDR2: MNHEY, SMNVEV (reference sequence). CDR3 size: 14 residues. The trim removed 8 bases at V and 3 bases at J, leaving 7 bases unmatched.

This chain joins TRBV6-1 and TRBJ2-2; no reliable D call. This CDR3 has 13 amino acids. V dropped 3 bases and J dropped 5 bases, with 7 bases sitting between them. Per the germline V gene, CDR1 is MNHNS and CDR2 is SASEGT. The CDR3 loop is CASSDSHTGELFF. The CDR3 region has the DNA TGTGCCAGCAGTGATTCTCATACCGGGGAGCTGTTTTTT.

This clone came up once. The chain employs TRBV7-6 and TRBJ1-1; 7 nucleotides match TRBD1. Per germline, CDR1 SGHVS and CDR2 FNYEAQ. This CDR3 region has 19 residues. Unmatched junction bases numbered 15, after V lost 2 bases and J lost 0 bases. This CDR3 is CASSLYFPLGTAMNTEAFF. Written as DNA, the CDR3 is TGTGCCAGCAGCTTATATTTCCCCCTGGGGACAGCGATGAACACTGAAGCTTTCTTT.

The CDR3 region is CASSIQHRNEQFF. The CDR3 DNA sequence: TGTGCCAGCAGCATCCAGCATAGAAATGAGCAGTTCTTC. The gene calls are TRBV7-7 and TRBJ2-1; no reliable D call. Trimming took 5 bases from V and 7 from J, leaving 12 bases between them. The CDR3 is 13 amino acids. In germline, CDR1 is SSHAT, CDR2 FNYEAQ (reference sequence).